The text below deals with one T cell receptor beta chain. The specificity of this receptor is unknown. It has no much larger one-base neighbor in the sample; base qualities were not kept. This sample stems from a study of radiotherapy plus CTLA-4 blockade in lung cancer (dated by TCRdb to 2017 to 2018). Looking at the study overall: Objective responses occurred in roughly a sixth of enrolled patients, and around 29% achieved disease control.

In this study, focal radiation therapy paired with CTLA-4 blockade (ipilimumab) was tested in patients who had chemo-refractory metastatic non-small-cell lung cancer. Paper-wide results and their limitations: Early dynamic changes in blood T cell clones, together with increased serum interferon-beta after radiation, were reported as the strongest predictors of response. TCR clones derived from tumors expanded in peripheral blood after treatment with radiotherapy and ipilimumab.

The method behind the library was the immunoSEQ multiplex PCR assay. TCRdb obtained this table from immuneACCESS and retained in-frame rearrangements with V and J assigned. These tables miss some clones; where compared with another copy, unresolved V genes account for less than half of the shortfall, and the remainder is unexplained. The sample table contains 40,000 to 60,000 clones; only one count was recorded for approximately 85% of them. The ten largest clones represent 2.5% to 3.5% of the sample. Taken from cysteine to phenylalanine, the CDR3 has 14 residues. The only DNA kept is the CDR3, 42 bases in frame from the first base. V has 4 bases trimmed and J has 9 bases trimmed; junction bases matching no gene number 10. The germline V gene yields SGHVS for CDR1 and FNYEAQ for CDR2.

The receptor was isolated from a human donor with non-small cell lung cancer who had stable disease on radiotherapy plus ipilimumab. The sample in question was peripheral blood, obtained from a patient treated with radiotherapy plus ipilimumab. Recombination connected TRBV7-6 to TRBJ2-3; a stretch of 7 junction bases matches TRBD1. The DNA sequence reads TGTGCCAGCAGCTCGATAGACAGGGCTCAGACGCAGTATTTT. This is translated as CASSSIDRAQTQYF. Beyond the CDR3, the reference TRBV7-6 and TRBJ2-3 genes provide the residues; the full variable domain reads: GAGVSQSPRYKVTKRGQDVALRCDPISGHVSLYWYRQALGQGPEFLTYFNYEAQQDKSGLPNDRFSAERPEGSISTLTIQRTEQRDSAMYRCASSSIDRAQTQYFGPGTRLTVL.